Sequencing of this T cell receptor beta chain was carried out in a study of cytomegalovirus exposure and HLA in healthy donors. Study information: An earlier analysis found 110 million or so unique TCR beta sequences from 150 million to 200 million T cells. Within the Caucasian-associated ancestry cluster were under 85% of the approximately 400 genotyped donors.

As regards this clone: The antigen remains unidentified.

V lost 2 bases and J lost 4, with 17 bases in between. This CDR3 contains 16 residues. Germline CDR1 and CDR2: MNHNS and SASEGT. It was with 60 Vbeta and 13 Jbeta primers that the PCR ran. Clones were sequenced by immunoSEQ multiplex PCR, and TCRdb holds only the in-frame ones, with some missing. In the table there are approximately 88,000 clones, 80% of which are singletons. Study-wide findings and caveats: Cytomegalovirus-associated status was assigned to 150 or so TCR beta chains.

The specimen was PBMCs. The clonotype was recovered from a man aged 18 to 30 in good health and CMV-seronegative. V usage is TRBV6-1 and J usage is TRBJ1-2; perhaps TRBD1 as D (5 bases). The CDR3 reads CASSEIGTPEGYGYTF. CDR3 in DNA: TGTGCCAGCAGTGAAATCGGGACCCCGGAGGGCTATGGCTACACCTTC.